This TCR beta chain was recorded in a study of blood T cell repertoires in COVID-19. Study overall: There were acute and convalescent COVID-19 samples, and they came from the United States, Italy and Spain. T cells, B-cell-depleted T cells, or PBMCs supplied cDNA or gDNA.

Seattle researchers signed up patients amid active infection and tracked them longitudinally. Trimming stripped 2 bases from V and 4 bases from J, with 9 bases between. The CDR3 is made up of 13 amino acids. Germline CDR1 is LGHDT and CDR2 is YNNKEL (reference sequence). As originally analysed: The assay estimated nucleated cells by amplifying reference gene primers. Profiling relied on immunoSEQ multiplex PCR, and the TCRdb table lists in-frame clones only, not all of them. The D gene and trimming were derived from the DNA, and the V and J assignments and clone size from that table. The table records 270,000 or so clones, approximately 89% of them present only once.

The sequenced sample was peripheral blood. The clonotype was recovered from a woman under 40 with COVID-19, enrolled during active disease. The rearrangement joins TRBV3-1 (or the pseudogene TRBV3-2) to TRBJ2-7; no clear D. Written as DNA, the CDR3 is TGTGCCAGCAGCCAAAGCCCATTATACGAGCAGTACTTC. It codes for CASSQSPLYEQYF.